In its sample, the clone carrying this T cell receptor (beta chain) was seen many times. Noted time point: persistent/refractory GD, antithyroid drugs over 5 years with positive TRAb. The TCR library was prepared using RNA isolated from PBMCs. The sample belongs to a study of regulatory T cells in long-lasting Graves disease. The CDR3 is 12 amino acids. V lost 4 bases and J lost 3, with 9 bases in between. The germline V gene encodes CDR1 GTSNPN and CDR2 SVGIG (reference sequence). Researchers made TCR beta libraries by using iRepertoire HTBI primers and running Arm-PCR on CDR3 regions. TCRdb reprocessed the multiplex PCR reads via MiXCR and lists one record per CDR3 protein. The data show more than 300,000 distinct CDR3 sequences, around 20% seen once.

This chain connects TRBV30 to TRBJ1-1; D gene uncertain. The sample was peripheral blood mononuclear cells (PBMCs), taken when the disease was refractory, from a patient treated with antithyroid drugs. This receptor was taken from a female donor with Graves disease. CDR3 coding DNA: TGTGCCTGGATAGGGTGGTACACTGAAGCTTTCTTT. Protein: CAWIGWYTEAFF.